These T cell receptor beta chains were read from a single sample in a study of OX40 agonist ivuxolimab in advanced cancers. Sequenced by immunoSEQ multiplex PCR; TCRdb stores in-frame clones only, minus some. In the table there are 100,000 or so clones, about 92% of which are singletons. The input for sequencing was CD4+ or CD8+ T cells sorted from blood, taken in a trial of the OX40 agonist ivuxolimab. These receptors originate from an adult with an advanced solid tumor such as melanoma, head and neck, liver or kidney cancer. CDR3s include the opening cysteine and the closing phenylalanine or tryptophan. Fields, in order: D gene, clone size, J gene, V gene, CDR3 protein, CDR3 DNA. The D gene is left open where the match is weak. Part of the rows lack a size; the others show once, few, many or a class for expanded clones.

d_gene: .; abundance: .; j_gene: TRBJ2-1; v_gene: TRBV6-5; CDR3aa: CASSYGGGSYNEQFF; CDR3nt: TGTGCCAGCAGTTACGGAGGCGGCTCCTACAATGAGCAGTTCTTC
d_gene: TRBD1; abundance: .; j_gene: TRBJ1-2; v_gene: TRBV6-5; CDR3aa: CASSYRQGGEGYTF; CDR3nt: TGTGCCAGCAGTTACAGACAGGGAGGCGAGGGCTACACCTTC
d_gene: .; abundance: .; j_gene: TRBJ2-3; v_gene: TRBV11-2; CDR3aa: CASSFTDTQYF; CDR3nt: TGTGCCAGCAGCTTCACAGATACGCAGTATTTT
d_gene: .; abundance: .; j_gene: TRBJ2-7; v_gene: TRBV6-5; CDR3aa: CASSYSTAESYEQYF; CDR3nt: TGTGCCAGCAGTTACTCGACAGCCGAGTCCTACGAGCAGTACTTC
d_gene: .; abundance: .; j_gene: TRBJ2-1; v_gene: TRBV29-1; CDR3aa: CSVVGSSYYNEQFF; CDR3nt: TGCAGCGTTGTCGGCAGTAGTTACTACAATGAGCAGTTCTTC
d_gene: TRBD1; abundance: .; j_gene: TRBJ2-7; v_gene: TRBV25-1; CDR3aa: CASGPGTVYEQYF; CDR3nt: TGTGCCAGCGGGCCGGGGACAGTCTACGAGCAGTACTTC
d_gene: .; abundance: .; j_gene: TRBJ1-4; v_gene: TRBV10-2; CDR3aa: CASSESRDGSNEKLFF; CDR3nt: TGCGCCAGCAGTGAGTCGAGAGACGGATCTAATGAAAAACTGTTTTTT
d_gene: .; abundance: few; j_gene: TRBJ2-3; v_gene: TRBV19; CDR3aa: CASRSPTDTQYF; CDR3nt: TGTGCCAGTAGATCTCCAACAGATACGCAGTATTTT
d_gene: TRBD1; abundance: .; j_gene: TRBJ2-7; v_gene: TRBV27; CDR3aa: CASSSRGTGSYEQYF; CDR3nt: TGTGCCAGCAGTTCCAGGGGGACAGGGAGTTACGAGCAGTACTTC
d_gene: .; abundance: .; j_gene: TRBJ2-2; v_gene: TRBV7-6; CDR3aa: CASSDSVTGELFF; CDR3nt: TGTGCCAGCAGCGATTCAGTGACCGGGGAGCTGTTTTTT
d_gene: TRBD1; abundance: .; j_gene: TRBJ2-5; v_gene: TRBV2; CDR3aa: CASSEFRTGAGQETQYF; CDR3nt: TGTGCCAGCAGTGAATTCCGGACAGGGGCAGGCCAAGAGACCCAGTACTTC
d_gene: .; abundance: .; j_gene: TRBJ2-7; v_gene: TRBV5-4; CDR3aa: CASSLEAGKGYEQYF; CDR3nt: TGTGCCAGCAGCTTGGAGGCTGGAAAGGGCTACGAGCAGTACTTC
d_gene: .; abundance: .; j_gene: TRBJ2-7; v_gene: TRBV10-1; CDR3aa: CASSEAGRSNEQYF; CDR3nt: TGCGCCAGCAGTGAGGCAGGGAGGTCCAACGAGCAGTACTTC
d_gene: .; abundance: .; j_gene: TRBJ2-7; v_gene: TRBV10-3; CDR3aa: CAISPTSSYEQYF; CDR3nt: TGTGCCATCAGTCCGACTAGCTCCTACGAGCAGTACTTC
d_gene: .; abundance: .; j_gene: TRBJ2-2; v_gene: TRBV5-1; CDR3aa: CASSTRDRANTGELFF; CDR3nt: TGCGCCAGCAGCACTCGGGACCGAGCGAACACCGGGGAGCTGTTTTTT
d_gene: .; abundance: .; j_gene: TRBJ2-7; v_gene: TRBV27; CDR3aa: CASIDSISYEQYF; CDR3nt: TGTGCCAGCATCGACTCGATCTCCTACGAGCAGTACTTC
d_gene: TRBD1; abundance: .; j_gene: TRBJ1-3; v_gene: TRBV11-2; CDR3aa: CASSRWDSSSGNTIYF; CDR3nt: TGTGCCAGCAGCCGGTGGGACAGCTCCTCTGGAAACACCATATATTTT
d_gene: TRBD1; abundance: .; j_gene: TRBJ1-1; v_gene: TRBV29-1; CDR3aa: CSVATGGTEAFF; CDR3nt: TGCAGCGTTGCCACAGGGGGGACTGAAGCTTTCTTT
d_gene: .; abundance: .; j_gene: TRBJ2-1; v_gene: TRBV30; CDR3aa: CAWTSGGLGNEQFF; CDR3nt: TGTGCCTGGACCTCCGGGGGGCTTGGCAATGAGCAGTTCTTC
d_gene: .; abundance: many; j_gene: TRBJ1-2; v_gene: TRBV7-9; CDR3aa: CASSLYDGYTF; CDR3nt: TGTGCCAGCAGCTTATACGATGGCTACACCTTC
d_gene: .; abundance: .; j_gene: TRBJ2-2; v_gene: TRBV6-5; CDR3aa: CASSYSAGELFF; CDR3nt: TGTGCCAGCAGTTACTCAGCAGGGGAGCTGTTTTTT
d_gene: .; abundance: .; j_gene: TRBJ1-2; v_gene: TRBV2; CDR3aa: CASRQGGFENGYTF; CDR3nt: TGTGCCAGCAGGCAAGGGGGATTTGAGAATGGCTACACCTTC
d_gene: TRBD1; abundance: .; j_gene: TRBJ2-7; v_gene: TRBV6-1; CDR3aa: CASGGQLSYEQYF; CDR3nt: TGTGCCAGCGGGGGACAGTTGTCCTACGAGCAGTACTTC
d_gene: .; abundance: .; j_gene: TRBJ2-7; v_gene: TRBV11-2; CDR3aa: CASSLVGGSEQYF; CDR3nt: TGTGCCAGCAGCTTAGTTGGCGGCTCCGAGCAGTACTTC
d_gene: .; abundance: .; j_gene: TRBJ1-3; v_gene: TRBV11-2; CDR3aa: CASSVTAYSGNTIYF; CDR3nt: TGTGCCAGCAGCGTCACAGCTTACTCTGGAAACACCATATATTTT
d_gene: TRBD2; abundance: .; j_gene: TRBJ2-2; v_gene: TRBV29-1; CDR3aa: CSVGGGLPNTGELFF; CDR3nt: TGCAGCGTCGGGGGGGGACTCCCGAACACCGGGGAGCTGTTTTTT
d_gene: TRBD1; abundance: .; j_gene: TRBJ2-1; v_gene: TRBV7-9; CDR3aa: CASSLYGTGDDEQFF; CDR3nt: TGTGCCAGCAGCTTATACGGGACAGGGGACGATGAGCAGTTCTTC
d_gene: TRBD1; abundance: .; j_gene: TRBJ2-7; v_gene: TRBV13; CDR3aa: CASSLGIQGREQYF; CDR3nt: TGTGCCAGCAGCTTAGGAATACAGGGGCGCGAGCAGTACTTC
d_gene: .; abundance: .; j_gene: TRBJ2-1; v_gene: TRBV25-1; CDR3aa: CASSRKGARGNEQFF; CDR3nt: TGTGCCAGCAGCCGAAAGGGGGCGCGGGGCAATGAGCAGTTCTTC
d_gene: .; abundance: .; j_gene: TRBJ1-4; v_gene: TRBV30; CDR3aa: CAWSVGGNEKLFF; CDR3nt: TGTGCCTGGAGTGTTGGGGGGAATGAAAAACTGTTTTTT
d_gene: TRBD2; abundance: .; j_gene: TRBJ2-7; v_gene: TRBV27; CDR3aa: CASKAGGNEQYF; CDR3nt: TGTGCCAGCAAAGCGGGAGGTAACGAGCAGTACTTC
d_gene: TRBD2; abundance: .; j_gene: TRBJ2-7; v_gene: TRBV7-8; CDR3aa: CASSTRLAGGQEQYF; CDR3nt: TGTGCCAGCAGCACGCGACTAGCGGGAGGGCAGGAGCAGTACTTC
d_gene: .; abundance: .; j_gene: TRBJ1-2; v_gene: TRBV29-1; CDR3aa: CSAHEANYGYTF; CDR3nt: TGCAGCGCCCACGAGGCTAACTATGGCTACACCTTC
d_gene: TRBD1; abundance: .; j_gene: TRBJ2-1; v_gene: TRBV9; CDR3aa: CASSGRDRINEQFF; CDR3nt: TGTGCCAGCAGCGGCCGGGACAGGATAAATGAGCAGTTCTTC
d_gene: .; abundance: once; j_gene: TRBJ2-1; v_gene: TRBV7-2; CDR3aa: CASSSDFGSYNEQFF; CDR3nt: TGTGCCAGCAGCTCAGACTTCGGCTCCTACAATGAGCAGTTCTTC
d_gene: .; abundance: .; j_gene: TRBJ2-5; v_gene: TRBV2; CDR3aa: CASIKWQPGAGETQYF; CDR3nt: TGTGCCAGCATTAAGTGGCAGCCGGGGGCAGGAGAGACCCAGTACTTC
d_gene: TRBD2; abundance: .; j_gene: TRBJ2-7; v_gene: TRBV10-3; CDR3aa: CAISESDSGRFYEQYF; CDR3nt: TGTGCCATCAGTGAGTCGGATAGCGGGAGGTTCTACGAGCAGTACTTC
d_gene: .; abundance: .; j_gene: TRBJ2-2; v_gene: TRBV5-1; CDR3aa: CASSSRPEAGELFF; CDR3nt: TGCGCCAGCAGCTCCCGACCCGAGGCCGGGGAGCTGTTTTTT
d_gene: .; abundance: .; j_gene: TRBJ2-1; v_gene: TRBV27; CDR3aa: CASSLYNEQFF; CDR3nt: TGTGCCAGCAGCCTCTACAATGAGCAGTTCTTC
d_gene: .; abundance: .; j_gene: TRBJ2-7; v_gene: TRBV7-6; CDR3aa: CASSLGGGSYEQYF; CDR3nt: TGTGCCAGCAGCTTAGGAGGTGGGAGCTACGAGCAGTACTTC
d_gene: .; abundance: .; j_gene: TRBJ1-2; v_gene: TRBV29-1; CDR3aa: CSVVSGAGNYGYTF; CDR3nt: TGCAGCGTAGTCTCAGGGGCCGGTAACTATGGCTACACCTTC
d_gene: .; abundance: .; j_gene: TRBJ2-2; v_gene: TRBV7-9; CDR3aa: CASSAGAGGELFF; CDR3nt: TGTGCCAGCAGCGCTGGGGCTGGCGGGGAGCTGTTTTTT
d_gene: TRBD1; abundance: .; j_gene: TRBJ2-7; v_gene: TRBV7-9; CDR3aa: CASSLVGTGSYEQYF; CDR3nt: TGTGCCAGCAGCTTAGTAGGGACAGGCTCCTACGAGCAGTACTTC
d_gene: .; abundance: .; j_gene: TRBJ1-2; v_gene: TRBV9; CDR3aa: CASSVARVPGDYGYTF; CDR3nt: TGTGCCAGCAGCGTAGCCAGGGTCCCTGGGGACTATGGCTACACCTTC
d_gene: .; abundance: .; j_gene: TRBJ2-7; v_gene: TRBV7-9; CDR3aa: CASSLELNEQYF; CDR3nt: TGTGCCAGCAGTCTAGAGTTGAACGAGCAGTACTTC
d_gene: .; abundance: .; j_gene: TRBJ2-5; v_gene: TRBV5-1; CDR3aa: CASSLSLTGGHGETQYF; CDR3nt: TGCGCCAGCAGCTTGTCCCTTACAGGCGGGCATGGAGAGACCCAGTACTTC
d_gene: TRBD1; abundance: .; j_gene: TRBJ1-1; v_gene: TRBV29-1; CDR3aa: CSVVRDRGNTEAFF; CDR3nt: TGCAGCGTTGTGAGGGACAGGGGGAACACTGAAGCTTTCTTT